The present T cell receptor beta chain was sequenced within a study of precursors of human CD4 cytotoxic T cells (dated by TCRdb to between 2017 and 2018). In the study overall: In total, CD4+ memory subsets from some 13 donors went into the bulk TCR-seq analysis. TCR-seq analysis of roughly 15 donors yielded TCRalpha and TCRbeta chain sequences (table S7). Study-level results and caveats: The limitation that the direction of differentiation between precursor and effector cells cannot be definitively established by a human observational design was noted by the authors. Only about 95% of the 14 donors were included in some bulk TCR-seq comparisons, suggesting that not every subset was available for every donor. Expanded effector clonotypes accounted for a larger share of IL-7Rhigh TEMRA clonotypes than of TEM or TCM clonotypes. Compared with the TCM and TEM subsets, the IL-7Rhigh and IL-7R- TEMRA subsets had more restricted TCR repertoires, marked by lower diversity and more expanded clonotypes.

Bulk UMI-based TCR sequencing was performed on four sorted CD4+ memory subsets (TCM, TEM, IL-7Rhigh TEMRA, IL-7R- TEMRA) to test a precursor-effector relationship among CD4 cytotoxic T cells. The cells came from peripheral blood mononuclear cells that had been isolated from human blood. The CDR3 has 14 amino acids, counting the end cysteine and phenylalanine. Just CDR3 DNA is preserved here, 42 bases in frame from base 1. Based on the germline V gene (reference sequence), the CDR1 and CDR2 sequences are LNHDA and SQIVND. Trimmed from V: 7 bases; trimmed from J: 6 bases; junction bases lacking a gene match: 10. Sequencing was carried out with an Illumina MiSeq. The authors' pipeline ran thus. To quantify repertoire diversity, the Shannon-Wiener index was calculated using VDJtools. Expanded TCRbeta clonotypes were defined as those with a clonotype frequency of at least 3. TCRdb reprocessing: public reads trimmed at Q25 with fastp, clones called with MiXCR, in-frame beta chains kept. Entries are consolidated by CDR3 protein sequence, retaining the most common genes and DNA. For this entry, the V and J calls and clone size follow TCRdb and not the study's own pipeline. The sample yields roughly 660 distinct CDR3 sequences; approximately 18% were counted once. The ten largest clones take up almost 9.5% of the sample.

As concerns this clonotype: The target of this receptor is not known. No base quality values were provided; no much bigger clone lies one nucleotide off.

The material sequenced was memory CD4+ T cells from blood (PBMCs). Rearrangement joined TRBV19 to TRBJ2-7; TRBD1 aligns with 9 central bases. The sequence came from a human donor in good health. The nucleotides read TGTGCCAGTACTATCGGGACAGGGTATTCCGAGCAGTACTTC. Translated, it reads CASTIGTGYSEQYF.